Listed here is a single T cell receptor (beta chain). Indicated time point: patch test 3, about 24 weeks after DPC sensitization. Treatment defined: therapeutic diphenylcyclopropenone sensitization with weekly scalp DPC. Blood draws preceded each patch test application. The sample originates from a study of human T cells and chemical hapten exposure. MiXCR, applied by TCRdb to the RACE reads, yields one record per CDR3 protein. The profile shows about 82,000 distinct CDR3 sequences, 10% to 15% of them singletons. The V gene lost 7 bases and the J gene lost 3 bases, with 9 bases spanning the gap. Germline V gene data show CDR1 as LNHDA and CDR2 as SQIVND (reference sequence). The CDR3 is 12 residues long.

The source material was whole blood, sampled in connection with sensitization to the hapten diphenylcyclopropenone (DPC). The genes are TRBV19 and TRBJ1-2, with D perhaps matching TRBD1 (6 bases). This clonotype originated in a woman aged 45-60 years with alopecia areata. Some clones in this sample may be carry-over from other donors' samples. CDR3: CASTTGYYGYTF. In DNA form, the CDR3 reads TGTGCCAGTACTACAGGGTACTATGGCTACACCTTC.